This is a list of T cell receptor beta chains from one sample in a study of vaccination and CD4 T cells after COVID-19. MiXCR, run by TCRdb on the PCR reads, gives a single entry per CDR3 protein. The data show approximately 10,000 distinct CDR3 sequences, approximately 35% seen once. No cognate antigen is known for these TCRs. The sample consisted of CD4+ T cells from blood, cultured in vitro. These receptors were obtained from a human donor in good health. Both conserved end residues are part of each CDR3. The D gene is left open where the match is weak.

D gene: NA; V gene: TRBV7-9; J gene: TRBJ1-2; CDR3 protein: CASQDRSARGDGYTF
D gene: TRBD1; V gene: TRBV19; J gene: TRBJ1-5; CDR3 protein: CASSATGGAHQPQHF
D gene: TRBD1; V gene: TRBV6-1; J gene: TRBJ1-5; CDR3 protein: CASEDRGSNQPQHF
D gene: NA; V gene: TRBV12-3/TRBV12-4; J gene: TRBJ1-2; CDR3 protein: CASSLGQGMDYGYTF
D gene: TRBD1; V gene: TRBV7-9; J gene: TRBJ2-7; CDR3 protein: CASSFTGQERYEQYF
D gene: NA; V gene: TRBV6-1; J gene: TRBJ1-2; CDR3 protein: CASCRPSGYGYTF
D gene: NA; V gene: TRBV7-3; J gene: TRBJ1-1; CDR3 protein: CASSLSPTTEAFF
D gene: NA; V gene: TRBV20-1; J gene: TRBJ1-3; CDR3 protein: CSAMGALRTGNTIYF
D gene: TRBD1; V gene: TRBV12-3/TRBV12-4; J gene: TRBJ1-1; CDR3 protein: CASSFRDRGSEAFF
D gene: TRBD1; V gene: TRBV6-1; J gene: TRBJ1-2; CDR3 protein: CASSPYRGAHGYTF
D gene: TRBD1; V gene: TRBV9; J gene: TRBJ2-5; CDR3 protein: CASSVGQGAATQYF
D gene: NA; V gene: TRBV2; J gene: TRBJ1-5; CDR3 protein: CASSVGTWEPQHF
D gene: NA; V gene: TRBV30; J gene: TRBJ1-2; CDR3 protein: CAWSAGDYGYTF
D gene: TRBD1; V gene: TRBV5-1; J gene: TRBJ2-7; CDR3 protein: CASSFGTGRGEQYF
D gene: NA; V gene: TRBV20-1; J gene: TRBJ1-6; CDR3 protein: CSASLGAGGDSPLHF
D gene: TRBD1; V gene: TRBV30; J gene: TRBJ1-1; CDR3 protein: CAWLIRDSHTEAFF
D gene: NA; V gene: TRBV19; J gene: TRBJ2-1; CDR3 protein: CASSIRWEDWRGPEQFF
D gene: NA; V gene: TRBV11-3; J gene: TRBJ2-1; CDR3 protein: CASSKGTHDDEQFF
D gene: NA; V gene: TRBV19; J gene: TRBJ1-1; CDR3 protein: CASQPSFDTEAFF
D gene: NA; V gene: TRBV19; J gene: TRBJ2-5; CDR3 protein: CASSSETGGGETQYF
D gene: NA; V gene: TRBV19; J gene: TRBJ2-2; CDR3 protein: CASSRNTGELFF
D gene: TRBD1; V gene: TRBV5-3; J gene: TRBJ1-5; CDR3 protein: CARRSDDRDGQPQHF
D gene: TRBD1; V gene: TRBV27; J gene: TRBJ2-3; CDR3 protein: CASSRGFVTDTQYF
D gene: NA; V gene: TRBV12-3/TRBV12-4; J gene: TRBJ1-2; CDR3 protein: CASSLIIGFANYGYTF
D gene: NA; V gene: TRBV6-1; J gene: TRBJ1-1; CDR3 protein: CASRDTGLNTEAFF
D gene: NA; V gene: TRBV27; J gene: TRBJ1-1; CDR3 protein: CASSLFRNTEAFF
D gene: NA; V gene: TRBV6-5; J gene: TRBJ1-2; CDR3 protein: CASSYSYRANYGYTF
D gene: NA; V gene: TRBV12-3/TRBV12-4; J gene: TRBJ1-6; CDR3 protein: CASSGFGTRSSYNSPLHF
D gene: NA; V gene: TRBV11-3; J gene: TRBJ1-1; CDR3 protein: CASSSLETEAFF
D gene: NA; V gene: TRBV10-1; J gene: TRBJ1-5; CDR3 protein: CASSPGGADQPQHF
D gene: TRBD2; V gene: TRBV4-1; J gene: TRBJ2-7; CDR3 protein: CASSQDPVTSGRFYEQYF
D gene: TRBD1; V gene: TRBV20-1; J gene: TRBJ1-2; CDR3 protein: CSAARGQGGGYTF
D gene: TRBD1; V gene: TRBV11-2; J gene: TRBJ2-7; CDR3 protein: CASSLAGTGEDEQYF
D gene: NA; V gene: TRBV2; J gene: TRBJ1-1; CDR3 protein: CASSSDTSTEAFF
D gene: TRBD1; V gene: TRBV5-3; J gene: TRBJ1-2; CDR3 protein: CARSHARDRTEGYTF
D gene: NA; V gene: TRBV27; J gene: TRBJ1-4; CDR3 protein: CASTGHNEKLFF
D gene: NA; V gene: TRBV28; J gene: TRBJ2-7; CDR3 protein: CASSPTGDYYEQYF
D gene: NA; V gene: TRBV20-1; J gene: TRBJ2-6; CDR3 protein: CSARTASGANVLTF
D gene: NA; V gene: TRBV6-1; J gene: TRBJ1-1; CDR3 protein: CASNTGLLNTEAFF
D gene: NA; V gene: TRBV10-1; J gene: TRBJ2-7; CDR3 protein: CASSVADSYEQYF
D gene: TRBD1; V gene: TRBV7-8; J gene: TRBJ2-7; CDR3 protein: CASSFRDRGTNEQYF
D gene: NA; V gene: TRBV19; J gene: TRBJ1-2; CDR3 protein: CASSLGTAVYGYTF
D gene: NA; V gene: TRBV6-5; J gene: TRBJ1-5; CDR3 protein: CASSYSLQPGGQPQHF
D gene: NA; V gene: TRBV20-1; J gene: TRBJ1-6; CDR3 protein: CSAREQGNSPLHF
D gene: NA; V gene: TRBV7-6; J gene: TRBJ1-2; CDR3 protein: CASSSGDNYGYTF
D gene: TRBD1; V gene: TRBV6-2/TRBV6-3; J gene: TRBJ2-1; CDR3 protein: CASSYTRDRSSF
D gene: TRBD1; V gene: TRBV9; J gene: TRBJ2-7; CDR3 protein: CASSVGVTGSYEQYF
D gene: TRBD1; V gene: TRBV20-1; J gene: TRBJ1-5; CDR3 protein: CSARTGDQPQRF
D gene: NA; V gene: TRBV5-4; J gene: TRBJ2-3; CDR3 protein: CASSLGTPGTDTQYF
D gene: TRBD1; V gene: TRBV7-9; J gene: TRBJ1-2; CDR3 protein: CASSLDLGGNYGYTF
D gene: TRBD2; V gene: TRBV24-1; J gene: TRBJ2-1; CDR3 protein: CATSLGGNEQFF
D gene: NA; V gene: TRBV19; J gene: TRBJ2-2; CDR3 protein: CASRTYNTGELFF
D gene: NA; V gene: TRBV6-1; J gene: TRBJ2-7; CDR3 protein: CASSLESYEQYF
D gene: NA; V gene: TRBV6-2/TRBV6-3; J gene: TRBJ1-2; CDR3 protein: CASSYGANYGYTF